This TCR beta chain was retrieved from a study of T cell changes during pregnancy in multiple sclerosis. CDR3 length: 13 residues. Per the germline V gene, CDR1 is SGHDN and CDR2 is FVKESK. Trimming shortened V by 5 bases and J by 3 bases, and 10 bases separated the two germline ends. The table came from immunoSEQ multiplex PCR; TCRdb's copy has only in-frame clones and leaves some out. The repertoire holds roughly 69,000 clones, with around 90% as singletons. This sequence originates from a female donor with multiple sclerosis, enrolled in a pregnancy study. The specimen comprised peripheral blood, sampled in the third trimester of pregnancy. The chain is built from TRBV14 and TRBJ1-1; D remains unclear. The CDR3 spells CASSEEGHTEAFF. As DNA, the CDR3 is TGTGCCAGCAGCGAGGAAGGTCACACTGAAGCTTTCTTT.